This T cell receptor beta chain was documented in a study of T cell responses to AZD1222 COVID-19 vaccine. Deletions cut 3 bases from V and 7 bases from J, with 6 bases between. The CDR3 spans 11 residues. Germline values: CDR1 DFQATT, CDR2 SNEGSKA (reference sequence). This clone showed up just once. The antigen is not known. The table came from immunoSEQ multiplex PCR; TCRdb's copy has only in-frame clones and leaves some out. Of around 250,000 clones in the sample, more than 80% were seen once. Study conclusions and caveats: Most donors were white British and more were female, and clonal diversity was possibly underestimated. At baseline, just a handful of AZD1222 recipients tested seropositive. With dominance at 160-218 and 743-854, vaccine-associated CD4 TCRs spanned spike.

The receptor comes from an adult in good health. This sequence joins TRBV20-1 and TRBJ2-2; D not resolved. Specimen: peripheral blood, collected on day 0 of AZD1222 vaccination. CDR3 nucleotide sequence: TGCAGTGCTAGGGGGTTCGGGGAGCTGTTTTTT. Translating it yields CSARGFGELFF.